This T cell receptor beta chain was captured by sequencing in a study of PD-1 blockade in classical Hodgkin lymphoma. Whole-study results and caveats: Reported findings placed baseline TCR diversity lower in newly diagnosed patients (compared with healthy donors). Undefined causes, possibly disease activity or prior therapy, underlie the repertoire differences.

Points on this clone: The antigen is undetermined.

V was pared by 4 bases and J by 2 bases, with 12 bases between. Germline V CDR1 and CDR2: SGHTA, FQGNSA. This CDR3 has 15 residues. The assay was immunoSEQ multiplex PCR, and TCRdb's table has in-frame clones only and misses some. The sample comprises under 30,000 clones, roughly nine tenths of which are singletons, and roughly 3.8% rests with the top ten. The sample's time point: newly diagnosed, previously untreated cHL patient sample. For comparison, PBMCs from newly diagnosed, untreated classical Hodgkin lymphoma were used. The chain couples TRBV7-2 to TRBJ1-3; D possibly corresponds to TRBD1 (6 bases). Sequenced sample: peripheral blood mononuclear cells (PBMCs). This clonotype was obtained from a human donor with classical Hodgkin lymphoma. The chain's CDR3 is CASSSEGGAGNTIYF. CDR3 coding DNA: TGTGCCAGCAGCTCAGAAGGGGGAGCTGGAAACACCATATATTTT. Drawing the rest from reference TRBV7-2 and TRBJ1-3, the complete variable domain is GAGVSQSPSNKVTEKGKDVELRCDPISGHTALYWYRQSLGQGLEFLIYFQGNSAPDKSGLPSDRFSAERTGGSVSTLTIQRTQQEDSAVYLCASSSEGGAGNTIYFGEGSWLTVV.